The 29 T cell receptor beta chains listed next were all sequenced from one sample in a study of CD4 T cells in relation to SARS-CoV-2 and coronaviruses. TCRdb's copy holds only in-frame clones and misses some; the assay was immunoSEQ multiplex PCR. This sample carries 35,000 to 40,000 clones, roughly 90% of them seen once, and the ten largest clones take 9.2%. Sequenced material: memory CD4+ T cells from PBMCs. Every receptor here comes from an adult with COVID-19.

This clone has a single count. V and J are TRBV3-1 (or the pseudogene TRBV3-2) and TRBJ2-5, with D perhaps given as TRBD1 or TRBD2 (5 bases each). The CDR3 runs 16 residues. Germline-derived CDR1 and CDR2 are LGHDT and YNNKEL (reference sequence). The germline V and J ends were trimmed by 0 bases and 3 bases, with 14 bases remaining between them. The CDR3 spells CASSQDVGVTKETQYF. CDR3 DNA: TGTGCCAGCAGCCAAGATGTGGGGGTAACTAAAGAGACCCAGTACTTC.

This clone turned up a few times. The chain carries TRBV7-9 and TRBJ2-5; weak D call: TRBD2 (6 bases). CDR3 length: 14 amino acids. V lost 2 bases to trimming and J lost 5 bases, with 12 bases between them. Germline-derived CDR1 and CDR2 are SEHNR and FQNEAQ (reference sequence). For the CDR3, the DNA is TGTGCCAGCAGCTTACGACTAGATTCCGAGACCCAGTACTTC. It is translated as CASSLRLDSETQYF.

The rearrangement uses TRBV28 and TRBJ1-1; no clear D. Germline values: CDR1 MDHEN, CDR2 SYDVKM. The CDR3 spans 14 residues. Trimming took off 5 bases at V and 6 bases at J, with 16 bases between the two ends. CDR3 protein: CASSISSGAPEAFF. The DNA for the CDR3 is TGTGCCAGCAGTATCTCGAGTGGAGCCCCTGAAGCTTTCTTT.

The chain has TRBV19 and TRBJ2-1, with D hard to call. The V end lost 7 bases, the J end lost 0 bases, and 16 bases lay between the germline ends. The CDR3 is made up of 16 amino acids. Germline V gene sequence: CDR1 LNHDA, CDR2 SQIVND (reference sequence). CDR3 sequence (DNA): TGTGCCAGTACCCCTAGGTCCCCAAGCTCCTACAATGAGCAGTTCTTC. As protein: CASTPRSPSSYNEQFF.

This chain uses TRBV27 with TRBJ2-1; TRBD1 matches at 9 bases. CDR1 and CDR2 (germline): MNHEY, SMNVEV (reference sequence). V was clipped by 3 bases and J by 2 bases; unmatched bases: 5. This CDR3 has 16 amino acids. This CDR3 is CASSFPDRGPYNEQFF. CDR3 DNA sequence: TGTGCCAGCAGTTTCCCGGACAGGGGACCCTACAATGAGCAGTTCTTC.

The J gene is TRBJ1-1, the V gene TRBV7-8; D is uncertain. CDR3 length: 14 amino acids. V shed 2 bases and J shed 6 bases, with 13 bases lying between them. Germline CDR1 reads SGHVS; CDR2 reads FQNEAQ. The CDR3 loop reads CASSLRGSLPEAFF. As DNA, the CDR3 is TGTGCCAGCAGCTTAAGAGGCTCCCTCCCTGAAGCTTTCTTT.

CDR3 loop: CAISPRTESYEQYF. CDR3 nucleotides: TGTGCCATCTCCCCTCGGACGGAGTCCTACGAGCAGTACTTC. V and J are TRBV10-3 and TRBJ2-7; D is unclear. The length of the CDR3 is 14 residues. With 8 bases removed from V and 1 base from J, the gap between germline ends came to 15 bases. Germline CDR1 and CDR2: ENHRY and SYGVKD.

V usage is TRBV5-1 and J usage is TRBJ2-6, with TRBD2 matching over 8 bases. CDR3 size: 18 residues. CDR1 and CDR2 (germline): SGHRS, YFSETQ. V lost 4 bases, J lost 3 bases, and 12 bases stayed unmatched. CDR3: CASSPGGGLILGANVLTF. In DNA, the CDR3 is TGCGCCAGCAGCCCGGGGGGGGGCCTAATTCTTGGGGCCAACGTCCTGACTTTC. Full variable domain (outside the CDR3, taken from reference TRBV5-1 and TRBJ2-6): KAGVTQTPRYLIKTRGQQVTLSCSPISGHRSVSWYQQTPGQGLQFLFEYFSETQRNKGNFPGRFSGRQFSNSRSEMNVSTLELGDSALYLCASSPGGGLILGANVLTFGAGSRLTVL.

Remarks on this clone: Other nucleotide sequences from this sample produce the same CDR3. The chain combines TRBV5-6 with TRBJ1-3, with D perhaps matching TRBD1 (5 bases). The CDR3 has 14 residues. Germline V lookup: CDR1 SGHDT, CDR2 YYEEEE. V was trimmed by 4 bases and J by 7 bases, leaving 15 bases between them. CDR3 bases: TGTGCCAGCAGCCCTAGGGGCCCGGGGAACACCATATATTTT. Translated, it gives CASSPRGPGNTIYF.

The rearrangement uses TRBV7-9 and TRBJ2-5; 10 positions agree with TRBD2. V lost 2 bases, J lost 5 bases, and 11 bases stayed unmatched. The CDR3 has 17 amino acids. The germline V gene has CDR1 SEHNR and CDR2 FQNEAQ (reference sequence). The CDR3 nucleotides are TGTGCCAGCAGCTTATCGCTAGCGGGGGCCAGGGGGGAGACCCAGTACTTC. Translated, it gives CASSLSLAGARGETQYF.

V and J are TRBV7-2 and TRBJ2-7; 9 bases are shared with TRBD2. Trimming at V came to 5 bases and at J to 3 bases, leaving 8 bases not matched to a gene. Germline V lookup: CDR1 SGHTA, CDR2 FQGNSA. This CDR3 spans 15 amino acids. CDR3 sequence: CASSALAGPGYEQYF. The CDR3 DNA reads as TGTGCCAGCAGCGCTCTAGCGGGGCCAGGCTACGAGCAGTACTTC.

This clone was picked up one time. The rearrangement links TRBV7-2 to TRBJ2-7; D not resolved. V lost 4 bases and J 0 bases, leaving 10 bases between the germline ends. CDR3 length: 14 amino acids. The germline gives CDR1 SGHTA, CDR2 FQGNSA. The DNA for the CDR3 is TGTGCCAGCAGCTCTCTCACAAACTCCTACGAGCAGTACTTC. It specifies CASSSLTNSYEQYF.

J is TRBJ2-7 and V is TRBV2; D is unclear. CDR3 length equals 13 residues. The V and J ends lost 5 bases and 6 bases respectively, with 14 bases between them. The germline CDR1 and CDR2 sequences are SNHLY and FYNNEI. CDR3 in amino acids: CASSRVSPAEQYF. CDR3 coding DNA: TGTGCCAGCAGTAGGGTTTCCCCGGCCGAGCAGTACTTC.

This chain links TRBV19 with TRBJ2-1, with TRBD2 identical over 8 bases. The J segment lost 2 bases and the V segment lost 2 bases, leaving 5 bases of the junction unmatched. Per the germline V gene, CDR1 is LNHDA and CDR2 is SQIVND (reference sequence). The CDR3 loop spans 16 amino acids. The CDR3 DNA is TGTGCCAGTAGTATAAACAGCGGGGGTACCTACAATGAGCAGTTCTTC. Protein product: CASSINSGGTYNEQFF.

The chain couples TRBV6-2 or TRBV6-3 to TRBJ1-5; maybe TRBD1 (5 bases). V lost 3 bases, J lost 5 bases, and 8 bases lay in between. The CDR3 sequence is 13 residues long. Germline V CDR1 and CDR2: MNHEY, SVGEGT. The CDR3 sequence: CASSYSRDQPQHF. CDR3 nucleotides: TGTGCCAGCAGTTATTCCAGGGATCAGCCCCAGCATTTT.

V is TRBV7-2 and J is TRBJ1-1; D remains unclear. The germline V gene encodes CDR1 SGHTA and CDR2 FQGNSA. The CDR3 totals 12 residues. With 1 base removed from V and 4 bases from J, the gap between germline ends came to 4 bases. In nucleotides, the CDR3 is TGTGCCAGCAGCTTAGATGTCACTGAAGCTTTCTTT. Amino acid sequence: CASSLDVTEAFF.

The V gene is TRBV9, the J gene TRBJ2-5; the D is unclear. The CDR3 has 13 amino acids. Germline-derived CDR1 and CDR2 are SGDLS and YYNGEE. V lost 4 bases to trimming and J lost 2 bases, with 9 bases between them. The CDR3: CASSSLTQETQYF. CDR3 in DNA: TGTGCCAGCAGCAGCCTGACGCAAGAGACCCAGTACTTC.

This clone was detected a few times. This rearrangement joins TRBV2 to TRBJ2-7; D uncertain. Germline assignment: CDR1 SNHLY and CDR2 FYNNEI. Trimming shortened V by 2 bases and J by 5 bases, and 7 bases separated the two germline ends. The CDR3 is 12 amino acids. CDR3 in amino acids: CASSERWDEQYF. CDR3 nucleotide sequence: TGTGCCAGCAGTGAACGATGGGACGAGCAGTACTTC.

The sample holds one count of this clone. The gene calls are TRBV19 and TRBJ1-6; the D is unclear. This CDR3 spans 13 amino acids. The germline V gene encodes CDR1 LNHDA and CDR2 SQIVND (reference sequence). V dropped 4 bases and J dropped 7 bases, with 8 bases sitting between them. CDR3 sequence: CASSTDLNSPLHF. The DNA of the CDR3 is TGTGCCAGTAGTACGGACCTAAATTCACCCCTCCACTTT.

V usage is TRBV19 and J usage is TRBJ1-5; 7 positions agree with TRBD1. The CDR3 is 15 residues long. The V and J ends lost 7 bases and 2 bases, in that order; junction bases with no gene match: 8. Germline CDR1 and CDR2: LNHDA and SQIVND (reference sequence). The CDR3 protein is CASKQNRGGNQPQHF. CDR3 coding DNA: TGTGCCAGTAAGCAAAACAGGGGTGGCAATCAGCCCCAGCATTTT.

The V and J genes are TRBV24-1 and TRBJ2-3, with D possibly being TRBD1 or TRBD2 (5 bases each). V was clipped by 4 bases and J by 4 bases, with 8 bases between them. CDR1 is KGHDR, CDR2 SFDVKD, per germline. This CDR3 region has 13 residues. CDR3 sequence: CATSEGVPDTQYF. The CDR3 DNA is TGTGCCACCAGTGAGGGGGTACCAGATACGCAGTATTTT.

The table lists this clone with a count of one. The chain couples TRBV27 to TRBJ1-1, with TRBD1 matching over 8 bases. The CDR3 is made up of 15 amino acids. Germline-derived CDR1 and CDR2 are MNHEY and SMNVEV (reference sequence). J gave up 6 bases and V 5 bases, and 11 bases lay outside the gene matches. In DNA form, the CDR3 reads TGTGCCAGCAGTCCAAACAGGGGGGGTGGCGCTGAAGCTTTCTTT. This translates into CASSPNRGGGAEAFF.

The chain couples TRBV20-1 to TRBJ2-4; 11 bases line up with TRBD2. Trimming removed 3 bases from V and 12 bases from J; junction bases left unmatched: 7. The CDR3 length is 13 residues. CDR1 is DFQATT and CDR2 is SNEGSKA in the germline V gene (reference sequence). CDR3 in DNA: TGCAGTGCTAGTTTGCTAGCGGGGGGCGATCAGTACTTC. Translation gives CSASLLAGGDQYF.

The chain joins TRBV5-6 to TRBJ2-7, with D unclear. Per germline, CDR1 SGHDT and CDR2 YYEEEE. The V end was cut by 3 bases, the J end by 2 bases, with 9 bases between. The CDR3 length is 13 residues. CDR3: CASSSKGTYEQYF. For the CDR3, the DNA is TGTGCCAGCAGCTCTAAGGGAACCTACGAGCAGTACTTC.

The CDR3 spells CASSQRQGPYEQYF. CDR3 bases: TGTGCCAGCAGCCAAAGACAGGGTCCCTACGAGCAGTACTTC. The gene calls are TRBV14 and TRBJ2-7; 7 nucleotides line up with TRBD1. The CDR3 contains 14 residues. CDR1 is SGHDN and CDR2 is FVKESK in the germline V gene. The ends lost 2 bases at V and 2 bases at J; junction bases unmatched: 3.

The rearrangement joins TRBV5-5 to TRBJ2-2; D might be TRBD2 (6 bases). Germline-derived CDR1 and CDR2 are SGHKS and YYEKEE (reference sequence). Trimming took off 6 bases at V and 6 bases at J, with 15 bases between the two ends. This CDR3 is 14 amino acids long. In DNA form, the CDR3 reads TGTGCCAGCACCTATTCGGGGGTCCCCGGGGAGCTGTTTTTT. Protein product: CASTYSGVPGELFF.

The CDR3 sequence: CASSQPTTNYGYTF. Here the CDR3 DNA reads TGTGCCAGTAGTCAACCCACTACTAACTATGGCTACACCTTC. The J gene is TRBJ1-2, the V gene TRBV19; D is unclear. Trimming shortened V by 5 bases and J by 0 bases, and 10 bases separated the two germline ends. The CDR3 runs 14 residues. CDR1 and CDR2 from the germline V gene are LNHDA and SQIVND (reference sequence).

The CDR3 DNA follows: TGTGCCAGCAGCGACCGGTTGGGTAGTGGTGGAAACACCATATATTTT. Its translation: CASSDRLGSGGNTIYF. The chain is built from TRBV7-3 and TRBJ1-3; D gene ambiguous. CDR3 length: 16 residues. V lost 5 bases to trimming and J lost 3 bases, with 17 bases between them. The V gene's germline CDR1 is SGHTA and CDR2 FQGTGA. Filled out from reference TRBV7-3 and TRBJ1-3, the complete variable domain reads GAGVSQTPSNKVTEKGKYVELRCDPISGHTALYWYRQSLGQGPEFLIYFQGTGAADDSGLPNDRFFAVRPEGSVSTLKIQRTERGDSAVYLCASSDRLGSGGNTIYFGEGSWLTVV.

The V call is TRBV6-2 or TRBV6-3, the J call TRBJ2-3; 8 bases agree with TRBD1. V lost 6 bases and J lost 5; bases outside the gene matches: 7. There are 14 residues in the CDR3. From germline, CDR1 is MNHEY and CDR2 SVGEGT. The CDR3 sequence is CASSRGQGIDTQYF. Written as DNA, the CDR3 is TGTGCCAGCAGCCGCGGACAGGGAATAGATACGCAGTATTTT.